The clone carrying this TCR beta chain came up once. The germline gives CDR1 LNHDA, CDR2 SQIVND (reference sequence). V lost 5 bases and J lost 8, with 12 bases in between. The CDR3 spans 12 residues. This sample was included in a study of blood T cell repertoires in COVID-19. At the level of the study: The samples span acute and convalescent COVID-19 from the United States, Italy and Spain. PBMCs, B-cell-depleted T cells, or T cells provided the cDNA or gDNA that made up the material.

In the original processing: Amplifying reference gene primers gave estimates of nucleated cell counts. Produced via immunoSEQ multiplex PCR; TCRdb's table is partial and in-frame only. V and J calls and clone size come straight from that table; D and trimming were deduced from the DNA. This sample has about 250,000 clones; 80% to 90% occur once, and the top ten carry more than 6.5%. The specimen sequenced was peripheral blood. The clonotype comes from a man in his forties with active or convalescent COVID-19. This rearrangement joins TRBV19 to TRBJ1-2; D not resolved. The CDR3 loop is CASSSSRGGYTF. CDR3 nucleotides: TGTGCCAGTAGTTCCTCGAGAGGAGGCTACACCTTC.